Presented here are 27 T cell receptor beta chains from one specimen sequenced in a study of identical twins. TCRdb analysed the 5' RACE reads with MiXCR anew, one entry per CDR3 protein. The sample holds approximately 700,000 distinct CDR3 sequences, roughly 6% seen once. Sequencing was done on a sample of naive T cells sorted from blood. All receptors derive from a man younger than 35 in good health.

In this sample, this clonotype turned up many times. The V gene is TRBV5-8, the J gene TRBJ2-3; D not certain. Germline CDR1 SGHTS, CDR2 YDEGEE. V shed 5 bases and J shed 6 bases, with 7 bases lying between them. The CDR3 has 11 residues. The CDR3 sequence: CASRSHDTQYF. The CDR3 region has the DNA TGTGCCAGCAGGTCCCACGATACGCAGTATTTT. The full variable domain, in which reference TRBV5-8 and TRBJ2-3 provide the parts outside the CDR3, is EAGVTQSPTHLIKTRGQQATLRCSPISGHTSVYWYQQALGLGLQFLLWYDEGEERNRGNFPPRFSGRQFPNYSSELNVNALELEDSALYLCASRSHDTQYFGPGTRLTVL.

At least ten counts were recorded for this clonotype. The chain links TRBV7-2 to TRBJ2-1, with TRBD2 matching 12 bases. The CDR3 extends over 17 amino acids. J was trimmed by 1 base and V by 4 bases; bases with no gene match: 5. Germline V gene lookup returns CDR1 SGHTA and CDR2 FQGNSA. CDR3 region: CASSSTSGSGSYNEQFF. CDR3 bases: TGTGCCAGCAGCTCGACTAGCGGGAGTGGATCCTACAATGAGCAGTTCTTC.

Many counts were recorded for this clonotype. The V call is TRBV6-2 or TRBV6-3, the J call TRBJ2-1; no reliable D call. CDR1 is MNHEY, CDR2 SVGEGT, per germline. The CDR3 runs 17 residues. V lost 6 bases and J lost 0, with 18 bases in between. The CDR3 region is CASSSQTSSSSYNEQFF. CDR3 DNA sequence: TGTGCCAGCAGCTCTCAAACAAGTTCCAGCTCCTACAATGAGCAGTTCTTC.

The gene calls are TRBV24-1 and TRBJ2-2, with D perhaps TRBD1 or TRBD2 (5 bases each). CDR1 and CDR2 from the germline V gene are KGHDR and SFDVKD. The CDR3 has 12 amino acids. The V and J ends lost 5 bases and 9 bases respectively, with 9 bases between them. CDR3 nucleotides: TGTGCCACCAGTGGGGGACCCCGGGAGCTGTTTTTT. As protein: CATSGGPRELFF.

This clonotype turned up a few times. CDR3 loop: CASSLWAPLGSVNTEAFF. CDR3 DNA sequence: TGTGCCAGCAGCTTATGGGCCCCCCTAGGATCGGTGAACACTGAAGCTTTCTTT. This rearrangement joins TRBV11-2 to TRBJ1-1; D uncertain. The germline gives CDR1 SGHAT, CDR2 FQNNGV. Trimming took 2 bases from V and 0 from J, leaving 19 bases between them. This CDR3 has 18 residues.

The chain carries TRBV27 and TRBJ2-7; D gene unclear. This CDR3 is built from 13 residues. V lost 6 bases, J lost 4 bases, and 13 bases lay in between. Germline lookup yields CDR1 MNHEY and CDR2 SMNVEV (reference sequence). In DNA form, the CDR3 reads TGTGCCAGCAGCTCTACTTCCCCTTACGAGCAGTACTTC. The encoded protein is CASSSTSPYEQYF.

Ten or more counts support this clonotype. CDR3: CASTTLAGSLGSNQPQHF. CDR3 nucleotide sequence: TGTGCCAGCACCACGCTTGCCGGGTCGCTCGGTAGCAATCAGCCCCAGCATTTT. The rearrangement links TRBV12-3 or TRBV12-4 to TRBJ1-5; no clear D gene. CDR3 size: 18 residues. Trimming took 7 bases from V and 0 from J, leaving 22 bases between them.

Written as DNA, the CDR3 is TGTGCCACCAGTGATACTAGCGGGAGGGTCGGCGAGCAGTTCTTC. Residues: CATSDTSGRVGEQFF. The chain joins TRBV24-1 to TRBJ2-1; 13 nucleotides agree with TRBD2. The CDR3 is 15 amino acids. Germline trimming cut 3 bases from V and 10 bases from J; bases unmatched to any gene: 5. The germline V gene encodes CDR1 KGHDR and CDR2 SFDVKD.

There are a few counts of this clonotype. In nucleotides, the CDR3 is TGCAGTGCTCGGGCGGGGACCCTTCCACAGCCCCAGCATTTT. This codes for CSARAGTLPQPQHF. The rearrangement links TRBV20-1 to TRBJ1-5; D is possibly TRBD1 (5 bases). The CDR3 is 14 residues long. V lost 5 bases, J lost 7 bases, and 18 bases lay in between. The germline V gene encodes CDR1 DFQATT and CDR2 SNEGSKA (reference sequence).

This clonotype was found many times. The V and J genes are TRBV6-5 and TRBJ1-1; 10 positions agree with TRBD1. Germline V CDR1 and CDR2: MNHEY, SVGAGI. The CDR3 consists of 17 residues. Losses at the gene ends were 2 bases for V and 2 bases for J; bases not matched to a gene: 8. In DNA, the CDR3 is TGTGCCAGCAGTTACCTCGAACGGACAGGGGGAAACACTGAAGCTTTCTTT. Translated: CASSYLERTGGNTEAFF.

This clonotype was seen repeatedly, ten times or more. The chain links TRBV27 to TRBJ2-7, with D perhaps TRBD1 (5 bases). CDR1 is MNHEY and CDR2 is SMNVEV in the germline V gene (reference sequence). Trimming took off 1 base at V and 3 bases at J, with 7 bases between the two ends. The CDR3 spans 13 residues. CDR3 sequence reads: CASSLYRNYEQYV. The CDR3 DNA is TGTGCCAGCAGTTTATACAGGAACTACGAGCAGTACGTC.

This clonotype has just a few counts. The chain has TRBV6-1 and TRBJ2-1; D unclear. CDR1 and CDR2 from the germline V gene are MNHNS and SASEGT. This CDR3 region has 15 residues. Deletions cut 8 bases from V and 7 bases from J, with 21 bases between. As DNA, the CDR3 is TGTGCCAGCGCCCCGGGTCTCGAGGCGGAAAATGAGCAGTTCTTC. It codes for CASAPGLEAENEQFF.

This clonotype was observed many times. The chain links TRBV27 to TRBJ2-5, with D hard to call. V was clipped by 6 bases and J by 6 bases, with 14 bases between them. The CDR3 totals 13 residues. Germline V gene lookup returns CDR1 MNHEY and CDR2 SMNVEV (reference sequence). The CDR3 bases are TGTGCCAGCAGCCTTGGTCCCGGCCAGACCCAGTACTTC. It yields the protein CASSLGPGQTQYF.

In this sample, this clonotype turned up a few times. This chain uses TRBV4-1 with TRBJ1-5; TRBD1 aligns across 8 bases. CDR1 is MGHRA, CDR2 YSYEKL, per germline. This CDR3 is built from 16 residues. V was clipped by 3 bases and J by 1 base; unmatched bases: 5. The DNA for the CDR3 is TGCGCCAGCAGCCAGACCCAGGGGGCAAGCAATCAGCCCCAGCATTTT. It encodes CASSQTQGASNQPQHF.

The table lists this clonotype with a few counts. The rearrangement joins TRBV27 to TRBJ1-1, with 7 bases fitting TRBD1. CDR1 and CDR2 from the germline V gene are MNHEY and SMNVEV (reference sequence). V shed 2 bases and J 2 bases; nucleotides not matched to a gene: 5. The CDR3 extends over 15 amino acids. The CDR3 DNA follows: TGTGCCAGCAGTTTAGCGGGACAGATAAACACTGAAGCTTTCTTT. Translated: CASSLAGQINTEAFF.

This clonotype was seen ten or more times. V and J are TRBV4-2 and TRBJ2-1, with a tentative D call TRBD2 (6 bases). In germline, CDR1 is LGHNA, CDR2 YNFKEQ. CDR3 length equals 16 residues. The V gene lost 1 base and the J gene lost 9 bases, with 19 bases spanning the gap. The CDR3 reads CASSQVGAGGGSEQFF. CDR3 nucleotides: TGTGCCAGCAGCCAAGTCGGAGCGGGCGGTGGAAGTGAGCAGTTCTTC.

This clonotype was picked up many times. The J gene is TRBJ1-1, the V gene TRBV7-2, with D unclear. The length of the CDR3 is 16 residues. From germline, CDR1 is SGHTA and CDR2 FQGNSA. V lost 0 bases and J lost 0, with 11 bases in between. In nucleotides, the CDR3 is TGTGCCAGCAGCTTAGCCGCTTTTGATCTGAACACTGAAGCTTTCTTT. Its protein product is CASSLAAFDLNTEAFF.

The sample holds a few counts of this clonotype. J is TRBJ1-4 and V is TRBV15, with TRBD1 as a possible D gene (6 bases). Trimming took off 0 bases at V and 5 bases at J, with 25 bases between the two ends. The CDR3 is 20 residues long. Germline V lookup: CDR1 LNHNV, CDR2 YYDKDF (reference sequence). The DNA for the CDR3 is TGTGCCACCAGCAGAGATGGTGTGGTCGGGGGGCGCGTCCTAAATGAAAAACTGTTTTTT. Translation: CATSRDGVVGGRVLNEKLFF.

This clonotype occurred many times. The chain links TRBV5-1 to TRBJ2-3, with 9 bases that match TRBD1. Germline V gene sequence: CDR1 SGHRS, CDR2 YFSETQ. The length of the CDR3 is 14 residues. Trimming removed 4 bases from V and 6 bases from J; junction bases left unmatched: 6. The CDR3 loop is CASSRTGAGDTQYF. In DNA form, the CDR3 reads TGCGCCAGCAGCCGGACAGGGGCCGGCGATACGCAGTATTTT. Full variable domain (outside the CDR3, taken from reference TRBV5-1 and TRBJ2-3): KAGVTQTPRYLIKTRGQQVTLSCSPISGHRSVSWYQQTPGQGLQFLFEYFSETQRNKGNFPGRFSGRQFSNSRSEMNVSTLELGDSALYLCASSRTGAGDTQYFGPGTRLTVL.

This clonotype was detected many times. This chain uses TRBV20-1 with TRBJ2-1; TRBD2 matches at 8 bases. The CDR3 consists of 17 residues. V shed 6 bases, J shed 2 bases, and the junction held 15 bases outside the gene matches. From germline, CDR1 is DFQATT and CDR2 SNEGSKA (reference sequence). The CDR3 reads CSARTGRGRFPYNEQFF. The CDR3 nucleotides are TGCAGTGCCCGAACGGGTCGCGGGAGGTTCCCCTACAATGAGCAGTTCTTC.

Notes on this clonotype: The CDR3 does not end in the conserved phenylalanine or tryptophan, so this is likely a read error. The DNA is left out, because the CDR3 cannot be placed on it with certainty; the CDR3 is given as TCRdb lists it. The rearrangement links TRBV4-3 to TRBJ2-7; TRBD2, the table's D call, lacks a check against the DNA. The CDR3 totals 12 residues, both ends included. CDR1 LGHNA and CDR2 YSLEER come from the germline V gene. The CDR3 region is CARWSRRTPFED.

This clonotype was observed a handful of times. The V call is TRBV12-3 or TRBV12-4, the J call TRBJ1-2; D uncertain. CDR3 length: 14 amino acids. The V end was cut by 1 base, the J end by 6 bases, with 12 bases between. The CDR3 loop reads CASSLVAAGHGYTF. CDR3 coding DNA: TGTGCCAGCAGTTTAGTCGCCGCTGGGCATGGCTACACCTTC.

This clonotype was picked up many times. This chain's CDR3 is CSVESLTKNIQYF. The CDR3 DNA sequence: TGCAGCGTTGAATCTCTTACCAAAAACATTCAGTACTTC. The rearrangement joins TRBV29-1 to TRBJ2-4; D is uncertain. Germline-derived CDR1 and CDR2 are SQVTM and ANQGSEA. The CDR3 has 13 residues. Trimming took off 2 bases at V and 2 bases at J, with 7 bases between the two ends.

This clonotype was seen ten or more times. The CDR3 region is CSADTPVQNTIYF. The DNA of the CDR3 is TGCAGTGCTGATACACCAGTGCAAAACACCATATATTTT. The V gene is TRBV20-1, the J gene TRBJ1-3; D unresolved. The V end lost 5 bases, the J end lost 6 bases, and 14 bases lay between the germline ends. The CDR3 is 13 amino acids. From germline, CDR1 is DFQATT and CDR2 SNEGSKA (reference sequence).

This clonotype appeared many times. CDR3: CASKAGGPYGEQYV. CDR3 nucleotide sequence: TGTGCCAGTAAAGCGGGAGGGCCTTATGGCGAGCAGTACGTC. The rearrangement links TRBV25-1 to TRBJ2-7; 10 bases are a match to TRBD2. With V trimmed by 9 bases and J by 6 bases, 11 bases remained unmatched. Germline assignment: CDR1 MGHDK and CDR2 SYGVNS. The CDR3 contains 14 residues.

This clonotype has at least ten counts. The chain recombines TRBV29-1 with TRBJ2-7; D remains unclear. CDR1 is SQVTM and CDR2 is ANQGSEA in the germline V gene. The CDR3 spans 14 residues. V was cut by 4 bases and J by 3 bases, with 16 bases left in between. CDR3 amino acids: CSVVLVDRDYEQYF. The CDR3 DNA is TGCAGCGTTGTGCTTGTGGACCGAGACTACGAGCAGTACTTC.

This chain joins TRBV19 and TRBJ1-4; a possible D gene is TRBD1 (6 bases). Germline V gene data show CDR1 as LNHDA and CDR2 as SQIVND (reference sequence). CDR3 size: 16 residues. The V end lost 5 bases, the J end lost 2 bases, and 15 bases lay between the germline ends. The CDR3 reads CASSLGQRQTNEKLFF. The CDR3 region has the DNA TGTGCCAGTAGTCTCGGACAGAGACAGACTAATGAAAAACTGTTTTTT.